This is a list of T cell receptor beta chains from one sample in a study of blood T cell repertoires in COVID-19. Only in-frame clones appear in the TCRdb table, and some are missing; sequencing was by immunoSEQ multiplex PCR. Found here are about 160,000 clones, around 82% of them singletons; the top ten hold around 18%. Input material: PBMCs or T cells enriched from blood (not recorded which). These receptors all come from a man in his 60s who had recovered from COVID-19. CDR3s leave out the opening cysteine and the closing phenylalanine or tryptophan. Size is stated for part of the rows, as once, few or many counts, or as a class when the clone is expanded.

abundance: few; j_gene: TRBJ2-7; v_gene: TRBV2; CDR3aa: ASGRDRGYEQY
abundance: -; j_gene: TRBJ2-1; v_gene: TRBV7-8; CDR3aa: ASSFTRGLAAYNEQF
abundance: -; j_gene: TRBJ1-2; v_gene: TRBV5-6; CDR3aa: ASSSRQGGYT
abundance: -; j_gene: TRBJ1-2; v_gene: TRBV3-1/TRBV3-2; CDR3aa: ASSPQARNYGYT
abundance: -; j_gene: TRBJ2-3; v_gene: TRBV7-9; CDR3aa: ASTLGQGATDTQY
abundance: -; j_gene: TRBJ2-7; v_gene: TRBV7-6; CDR3aa: ASSPTPRTSGSNEQY
abundance: once; j_gene: TRBJ2-5; v_gene: TRBV24-1; CDR3aa: ATSDSLAGVETQY
abundance: few; j_gene: TRBJ1-1; v_gene: TRBV5-6; CDR3aa: ASSLATGDTEAF
abundance: once; j_gene: TRBJ1-2; v_gene: TRBV7-2; CDR3aa: ASSLATGSYYGYT
abundance: -; j_gene: TRBJ1-2; v_gene: TRBV7-2; CDR3aa: ASSSTPPLPYGYT
abundance: few; j_gene: TRBJ2-7; v_gene: TRBV5-1; CDR3aa: ASSFQGYEQY
abundance: -; j_gene: TRBJ1-1; v_gene: TRBV6-1; CDR3aa: ASSERGRGNTEAF
abundance: -; j_gene: TRBJ1-1; v_gene: TRBV5-1; CDR3aa: ASSSGQGGMNTEAF
abundance: -; j_gene: TRBJ1-5; v_gene: TRBV6-5; CDR3aa: ASSSARLSNQPQH
abundance: -; j_gene: TRBJ1-6; v_gene: TRBV15; CDR3aa: ATSRGAQGGSPLH
abundance: -; j_gene: TRBJ2-5; v_gene: TRBV9; CDR3aa: ASSVGPEQETQY
abundance: -; j_gene: TRBJ1-3; v_gene: TRBV28; CDR3aa: ASSLFSSRGPISGNTIY
abundance: -; j_gene: TRBJ2-7; v_gene: TRBV20-1; CDR3aa: SASLLSGEEQY
abundance: -; j_gene: TRBJ1-5; v_gene: TRBV7-6; CDR3aa: ASSLGWQGSNQPQH
abundance: -; j_gene: TRBJ2-6; v_gene: TRBV30; CDR3aa: AWSVVEANVLT
abundance: -; j_gene: TRBJ2-3; v_gene: TRBV11-3; CDR3aa: ASRVGQGTDTQY
abundance: -; j_gene: TRBJ1-1; v_gene: TRBV28; CDR3aa: ASSLAGRTEAF
abundance: -; j_gene: TRBJ2-5; v_gene: TRBV5-4; CDR3aa: ASSLSSRQETQY
abundance: few; j_gene: TRBJ1-3; v_gene: TRBV7-9; CDR3aa: ASSPVGTLISGNTIY
abundance: -; j_gene: TRBJ1-2; v_gene: TRBV5-1; CDR3aa: ASSPGAREHGYT
abundance: -; j_gene: TRBJ2-7; v_gene: TRBV18; CDR3aa: ASSPGPGQIYEQY
abundance: -; j_gene: TRBJ1-5; v_gene: TRBV7-8; CDR3aa: ASSLQGAGNQPQH
abundance: -; j_gene: TRBJ1-2; v_gene: TRBV19; CDR3aa: ASSYRGAADSFYGYT
abundance: once; j_gene: TRBJ1-4; v_gene: TRBV19; CDR3aa: ASSMKGVTTNEKLF
abundance: -; j_gene: TRBJ2-5; v_gene: TRBV3-1/TRBV3-2; CDR3aa: ASSQVSRDRGETQY
abundance: -; j_gene: TRBJ2-3; v_gene: TRBV5-8; CDR3aa: ASSLSGGARDTQY
abundance: -; j_gene: TRBJ1-5; v_gene: TRBV4-1; CDR3aa: ASSQVLHQPQH
abundance: once; j_gene: TRBJ1-1; v_gene: TRBV5-4; CDR3aa: ASSLLKSGGGQEAF
abundance: -; j_gene: TRBJ1-4; v_gene: TRBV19; CDR3aa: ASSIGQGLGEKLF
abundance: -; j_gene: TRBJ2-7; v_gene: TRBV10-3; CDR3aa: AIRGLEDEQY
abundance: once; j_gene: TRBJ2-4; v_gene: TRBV11-2; CDR3aa: ASSSTVDIQY
abundance: -; j_gene: TRBJ2-1; v_gene: TRBV11-3; CDR3aa: ASSTGLAVENEQF
abundance: -; j_gene: TRBJ1-3; v_gene: TRBV29-1; CDR3aa: SVQTGQGDGNTIY
abundance: few; j_gene: TRBJ1-4; v_gene: TRBV18; CDR3aa: ASSPLGANGKLF
abundance: once; j_gene: TRBJ2-2; v_gene: TRBV5-8; CDR3aa: ASSRRTSGTKTGELF
abundance: once; j_gene: TRBJ1-3; v_gene: TRBV7-3; CDR3aa: ASSLVTGGSGNTIY
abundance: -; j_gene: TRBJ2-3; v_gene: TRBV6-4; CDR3aa: ASSLNSGRTDTQY
abundance: once; j_gene: TRBJ1-5; v_gene: TRBV5-1; CDR3aa: ASSLVVSRNQPQH
abundance: -; j_gene: TRBJ1-6; v_gene: TRBV12-3/TRBV12-4; CDR3aa: ASSLLGGSPLH
abundance: -; j_gene: TRBJ2-7; v_gene: TRBV15; CDR3aa: ATSGGTSGRRQY
abundance: once; j_gene: TRBJ1-6; v_gene: TRBV14; CDR3aa: ASSREQGLRSPLH
abundance: -; j_gene: TRBJ1-6; v_gene: TRBV6-1; CDR3aa: ASSEGAGTGYSPLH
abundance: -; j_gene: TRBJ2-3; v_gene: TRBV7-9; CDR3aa: ASSFTGGGTDTQY
abundance: -; j_gene: TRBJ1-5; v_gene: TRBV28; CDR3aa: ASSLTQGQNRQPQH
abundance: -; j_gene: TRBJ2-2; v_gene: TRBV4-1; CDR3aa: ASSQVTQGGAGELF
abundance: -; j_gene: TRBJ2-5; v_gene: TRBV29-1; CDR3aa: SVEPLVQVQETQY
abundance: -; j_gene: TRBJ2-7; v_gene: TRBV21-1; CDR3aa: ASSKKLRLPRAAYEQY
abundance: -; j_gene: TRBJ1-2; v_gene: TRBV7-3; CDR3aa: ASSLRGTGPYGYT
abundance: -; j_gene: TRBJ2-5; v_gene: TRBV28; CDR3aa: ASSRAGLAGIRVGAQY
abundance: few; j_gene: TRBJ2-2; v_gene: TRBV11-2; CDR3aa: ASSTSGRTTFANTGELF
abundance: once; j_gene: TRBJ1-5; v_gene: TRBV28; CDR3aa: ASSSIRRSRSNQPQH
abundance: -; j_gene: TRBJ1-2; v_gene: TRBV15; CDR3aa: ATSGYQTALGGGYT